This TCR beta chain was observed in a study of spatial heterogeneity in lung cancer. Time point in this sample: sample taken at primary tumor resection. Whole RNA, which was extracted from tumor, nontumor lung tissue or frozen PBMC, was sequenced without any cell sorting. TCRdb redid the calling of the 5' RACE reads with MiXCR, one entry per CDR3 protein. This sample has thousands of distinct CDR3 sequences; about 4.5% occur once, and the top ten carry under 35%. Germline CDR1 reads SEHNR; CDR2 reads FQNEAQ (reference sequence). The CDR3 runs to 13 residues. The V gene lost 3 bases and the J gene lost 0 bases, with 4 bases spanning the gap. Relative to its sample, this clonotype is large.

The receptor comes from a female donor with early-stage non-small cell lung cancer. The source material was normal lung tissue next to the tumor, sampled at surgery. The rearrangement joins TRBV7-9 to TRBJ2-3; no clear D. The CDR3 region has the DNA TGTGCCAGCAGCTTCGGCAGCACAGATACGCAGTATTTT. It codes for CASSFGSTDTQYF.